This passage covers 26 T cell receptor beta chains from one sample sequenced in a study of T cell responses to AZD1222 COVID-19 vaccine. Clones were sequenced by immunoSEQ multiplex PCR, and TCRdb holds only the in-frame ones, with some missing. This sample has approximately 270,000 clones, with around 93% found just once. Sequences were derived from peripheral blood, sampled 28 days after the second AZD1222 dose. The receptors stem from an adult who received the AZD1222 COVID-19 vaccine.

This clone was detected only once. The chain couples TRBV5-1 to TRBJ2-7; D call uncertain. V was trimmed by 0 bases and J by 2 bases, leaving 9 bases between them. CDR3 length: 14 amino acids. Germline CDR1 and CDR2: SGHRS and YFSETQ. CDR3 protein: CASSLDGSAYEQYF. The CDR3 DNA is TGCGCCAGCAGCTTGGATGGCTCGGCCTACGAGCAGTACTTC.

This chain links TRBV7-2 with TRBJ2-4; 10 bases fit TRBD1. CDR3 length: 15 residues. With 2 bases clipped from V and 9 bases from J, the junction kept 7 bases outside the gene matches. Germline V gene sequence: CDR1 SGHTA, CDR2 FQGNSA. The CDR3 bases are TGTGCCAGCAGCTTACTTGGGACAGGGGATCCCATTCAGTACTTC. Protein sequence: CASSLLGTGDPIQYF.

The chain links TRBV7-2 to TRBJ2-5, with 14 nucleotides matching TRBD2. This CDR3 is built from 15 residues. CDR1 is SGHTA, CDR2 FQGNSA, per germline. J gave up 4 bases and V 4 bases, and 2 bases lay outside the gene matches. Here the CDR3 DNA reads TGTGCCAGCAGCTACGGACTAGCGGGGGGAGAGACCCAGTACTTC. Residues: CASSYGLAGGETQYF.

This rearrangement joins TRBV25-1 to TRBJ1-3; D might be TRBD1 (6 bases). The germline gives CDR1 MGHDK, CDR2 SYGVNS. Trimming removed 1 base from V and 0 bases from J, with 10 bases in between. This CDR3 region has 16 residues. The CDR3, as DNA: TGTGCCAGCAGTGAATCGGGCAGGGGCTCTGGAAACACCATATATTTT. Residues: CASSESGRGSGNTIYF.

This clone was observed a few times. This chain links TRBV28 with TRBJ1-4; possible D gene TRBD1, 5 bases. The V end was cut by 4 bases, the J end by 0 bases, with 9 bases between. Germline V lookup: CDR1 MDHEN, CDR2 SYDVKM. The CDR3 is 15 residues long. CDR3 in DNA: TGTGCCAGCAGTTACCGGACAACAACTAATGAAAAACTGTTTTTT. As protein: CASSYRTTTNEKLFF.

The chain uses TRBV18 and TRBJ2-3; D is ambiguous. The CDR3 has 13 amino acids. The germline V gene has CDR1 KGHSH and CDR2 LQKENI. V was shortened by 2 bases and J by 2 bases, with 5 bases between the two germline ends. The CDR3 sequence is CASSPSNTDTQYF. The CDR3 bases are TGTGCCAGCTCACCAAGCAACACAGATACGCAGTATTTT.

This chain links TRBV5-1 with TRBJ1-1; possible D gene TRBD1, 6 bases. Germline-derived CDR1 and CDR2 are SGHRS and YFSETQ. Trimming cost V 4 bases and J 5 bases, with 18 bases left between them. The CDR3 extends over 15 amino acids. CDR3 amino acids: CASSQQGGLGTEAFF. The CDR3 DNA reads as TGCGCCAGCAGCCAACAGGGAGGGCTGGGGACTGAAGCTTTCTTT.

The chain uses TRBV5-4 and TRBJ2-7; 8 bases match TRBD2. The CDR3 has 15 residues. Germline assignment: CDR1 SGHNT and CDR2 YYREEE (reference sequence). V gave up 4 bases and J gave up 0 bases; unmatched junction bases: 6. The CDR3, as DNA: TGTGCCAGCAGCCCCTTAGCGGGGCACTCCTACGAGCAGTACTTC. Residues: CASSPLAGHSYEQYF.

This rearrangement joins TRBV28 to TRBJ2-6, with D possibly being TRBD1 or TRBD2 (5 bases each). Germline V gene data show CDR1 as MDHEN and CDR2 as SYDVKM. The V end was cut by 6 bases, the J end by 7 bases, with 10 bases between. The CDR3 totals 13 residues. This chain's CDR3 is CASSSGDANVLTF. The CDR3 bases are TGTGCCAGCAGCTCCGGGGACGCCAACGTCCTGACTTTC. Full variable domain (remainder filled in from reference TRBV28 and TRBJ2-6): DVKVTQSSRYLVKRTGEKVFLECVQDMDHENMFWYRQDPGLGLRLIYFSYDVKMKEKGDIPEGYSVSREKKERFSLILESASTNQTSMYLCASSSGDANVLTFGAGSRLTVL.

The chain has TRBV5-1 and TRBJ1-2, with a tentative D call TRBD1 (5 bases). The germline V gene encodes CDR1 SGHRS and CDR2 YFSETQ. This CDR3 has 13 amino acids. Trimming stripped 6 bases from V and 3 bases from J, with 12 bases between. The DNA for the CDR3 is TGCGCCAGCAAGGGGCCGAGGGACTATGGCTACACCTTC. This translates into CASKGPRDYGYTF. Supplemented by reference TRBV5-1 and TRBJ1-2, the full variable domain reads KAGVTQTPRYLIKTRGQQVTLSCSPISGHRSVSWYQQTPGQGLQFLFEYFSETQRNKGNFPGRFSGRQFSNSRSEMNVSTLELGDSALYLCASKGPRDYGYTFGSGTRLTVV.

The rearrangement links TRBV7-2 to TRBJ1-5, with D perhaps TRBD1 (6 bases). The germline V and J ends were trimmed by 5 bases and 7 bases, with 15 bases remaining between them. Germline loops: CDR1 SGHTA, CDR2 FQGNSA. The CDR3 is made up of 14 amino acids. The CDR3, as DNA: TGTGCCAGCAGCGAAAGAGGGGGGTACCAGCCCCAGCATTTT. It is translated as CASSERGGYQPQHF.

The rearrangement joins TRBV27 to TRBJ2-1, with 8 bases fitting TRBD2. Trimming cost V 6 bases and J 4 bases; bases outside gene matches: 11. This CDR3 region has 16 residues. The germline V gene encodes CDR1 MNHEY and CDR2 SMNVEV (reference sequence). The DNA of the CDR3 is TGTGCCAGCAGCCTGGTCCTAGCGGGCCCTTACAATGAGCAGTTCTTC. It is translated as CASSLVLAGPYNEQFF.

V usage is TRBV15 and J usage is TRBJ2-7, with 7 bases matching TRBD1. Germline loops: CDR1 LNHNV, CDR2 YYDKDF (reference sequence). The CDR3 is 14 residues long. Trimming cost V 0 bases and J 4 bases; bases outside gene matches: 3. This CDR3 reads CATSREGGGYEQYF. The CDR3 nucleotides are TGTGCCACCAGCAGAGAAGGGGGCGGGTACGAGCAGTACTTC. Combining the CDR3 with reference TRBV15 and TRBJ2-7 gives the whole variable domain DAMVIQNPRYQVTQFGKPVTLSCSQTLNHNVMYWYQQKSSQAPKLLFHYYDKDFNNEADTPDNFQSRRPNTSFCFLDIRSPGLGDTAMYLCATSREGGGYEQYFGPGTRLTVT.

This chain connects TRBV6-5 to TRBJ2-3, with D unclear. The ends were cut back, 2 bases at V and 0 bases at J, with 6 bases in the middle. This CDR3 spans 14 amino acids. Germline V gives CDR1 MNHEY, CDR2 SVGAGI. DNA for the CDR3: TGTGCCAGCAGTTACCAGTCTAGCACAGATACGCAGTATTTT. Translated: CASSYQSSTDTQYF.

The chain has TRBV10-3 and TRBJ1-6; 8 nucleotides agree with TRBD1. The CDR3 extends over 15 amino acids. J was trimmed by 10 bases and V by 3 bases; bases with no gene match: 8. Germline assignment: CDR1 ENHRY and CDR2 SYGVKD. The chain's CDR3 is CAISDRTGPESPLHF. CDR3 bases: TGTGCCATCAGTGACCGGACAGGGCCAGAGTCACCCCTCCACTTT.

This clone occurred once. The CDR3: CASSFSGTGGRVEQYF. The CDR3 nucleotides are TGTGCCAGCAGTTTCTCCGGGACCGGGGGCAGAGTGGAGCAGTACTTC. This chain connects TRBV28 to TRBJ2-7; possibly TRBD1 or TRBD2 for D (6 bases each). The V end lost 3 bases, the J end lost 7 bases, and 22 bases lay between the germline ends. This CDR3 is 16 amino acids long. The germline CDR1 and CDR2 sequences are MDHEN and SYDVKM.

The V call is TRBV11-2, the J call TRBJ2-3; D is ambiguous. Germline-derived CDR1 and CDR2 are SGHAT and FQNNGV. Trimming stripped 5 bases from V and 7 bases from J, with 7 bases between. The CDR3 extends over 11 amino acids. The CDR3 DNA reads as TGTGCCAGCAGCCCTTTCAATACGCAGTATTTT. This codes for CASSPFNTQYF.

This chain joins TRBV6-5 and TRBJ1-2; tentatively, D is TRBD1 (6 bases). Germline CDR1 and CDR2: MNHEY and SVGAGI. Trimming removed 6 bases at V and 2 bases at J, with 16 bases between. This CDR3 is 15 amino acids long. For the CDR3, the DNA is TGTGCCAGCAGGGCCCCGGGGGGGCTGAACTATGGCTACACCTTC. Amino acids: CASRAPGGLNYGYTF.

The chain combines TRBV4-3 with TRBJ2-1, with 9 nucleotides matching TRBD2. Germline V gene data show CDR1 as LGHNA and CDR2 as YSLEER. The V and J ends lost 0 bases and 8 bases, in that order; junction bases with no gene match: 8. The CDR3 runs 16 residues. The CDR3 protein is CASSQDRAGGPDEQFF. CDR3 sequence (DNA): TGCGCCAGCAGCCAAGATCGGGCGGGAGGGCCCGATGAGCAGTTCTTC.

This clone appeared a single time. The CDR3 here is CASTGTAYEQYF. Here the CDR3 DNA reads TGTGCCAGTACCGGGACAGCTTACGAGCAGTACTTC. This chain uses TRBV6-5 with TRBJ2-7; 7 bases map to TRBD1. The V segment lost 9 bases and the J segment 4 bases; nucleotides outside the gene matches: 6. In germline, CDR1 is MNHEY, CDR2 SVGAGI. The CDR3 consists of 12 residues.

The chain uses TRBV7-2 and TRBJ1-3, with unresolved D. Between the trimmed V and J ends, which lost 1 base and 0 bases, there was a span of 13 bases. This CDR3 has 17 amino acids. In germline, CDR1 is SGHTA, CDR2 FQGNSA. CDR3 DNA: TGTGCCAGCAGCTTAGATGGGCTGCGGAACTCTGGAAACACCATATATTTT. Translation gives CASSLDGLRNSGNTIYF.

The count of this clone is one. The rearrangement links TRBV5-6 to TRBJ2-3, with 7 bases identical to TRBD1. This CDR3 has 15 amino acids. V was clipped by 0 bases and J by 4 bases; unmatched bases: 5. In germline, CDR1 is SGHDT, CDR2 YYEEEE. CDR3 sequence (DNA): TGTGCCAGCAGCTTGGGACAGGGTATATCAGATACGCAGTATTTT. Amino acids: CASSLGQGISDTQYF. Complete variable domain (other parts from reference TRBV5-6 and TRBJ2-3): DAGVTQSPTHLIKTRGQQVTLRCSPKSGHDTVSWYQQALGQGPQFIFQYYEEEERQRGNFPDRFSGHQFPNYSSELNVNALLLGDSALYLCASSLGQGISDTQYFGPGTRLTVL.

The CDR3 here is CASSWRGRSYEQYF. The CDR3 DNA reads TGCGCCAGCAGCTGGCGCGGCAGGTCCTACGAGCAGTACTTC. The V call is TRBV5-1, the J call TRBJ2-7; no clear D. There are 14 residues in the CDR3. Trimming took 3 bases from V and 1 from J, leaving 11 bases between them. The V gene's germline CDR1 is SGHRS and CDR2 YFSETQ.

The rearrangement joins TRBV6-5 to TRBJ2-2; D is perhaps TRBD2 (7 bases). The CDR3 length is 15 residues. Trimming left V 5 bases short and J 3 bases short, with 13 bases between. Germline lookup yields CDR1 MNHEY and CDR2 SVGAGI. CDR3 protein: CASSTAGAYTGELFF. The CDR3, as DNA: TGTGCCAGCAGTACCGCGGGGGCGTACACCGGGGAGCTGTTTTTT.

V usage is TRBV9 and J usage is TRBJ1-3; the match to TRBD1 covers 8 bases. V lost 3 bases to trimming and J lost 2 bases; unmatched junction nucleotides: 10. The CDR3 loop spans 17 amino acids. Per the germline V gene, CDR1 is SGDLS and CDR2 is YYNGEE. The CDR3 is CASSARGQAGTGNTIYF. In DNA form, the CDR3 reads TGTGCCAGCAGCGCCAGGGGACAGGCCGGGACTGGAAACACCATATATTTT.

The rearrangement joins TRBV11-2 to TRBJ2-7; D not certain. The V and J ends lost 0 bases and 6 bases respectively, with 15 bases between them. Germline CDR1 and CDR2: SGHAT and FQNNGV. There are 15 residues in the CDR3. The DNA for the CDR3 is TGTGCCAGCAGCTTAGATCGACGCAGCCTGGGCGAGCAGTACTTC. Translation gives CASSLDRRSLGEQYF.